The next 9 T cell receptor beta chains were all read from a single sample in a study of blood T cell repertoires in COVID-19. This table comes from immunoSEQ multiplex PCR, and its TCRdb copy is limited to in-frame clones, with some not included. The sample includes about 62,000 clones, 80% to 95% of them seen just once. Source material: peripheral blood. Receptors originate from a human donor in a cohort sampled during active COVID-19.

This clone was detected only once. This rearrangement joins TRBV27 to TRBJ2-2; the match to TRBD1 covers 10 bases. This CDR3 comprises 21 residues. V lost 1 base and J lost 1; bases outside the gene matches: 15. Looked up from germline, CDR1 is MNHEY and CDR2 is SMNVEV (reference sequence). CDR3 nucleotide sequence: TGTGCCAGCAGTTTATATCTTCCGGGACAGGGGCAAATTAAGAACACCGGGGAGCTGTTTTTT. This gives the protein CASSLYLPGQGQIKNTGELFF.

V gene TRBV27 combines with J gene TRBJ2-1; D is possibly TRBD2 (5 bases). Trimming stripped 8 bases from V and 8 bases from J, with 13 bases between. CDR1 is MNHEY, CDR2 SMNVEV, per germline (reference sequence). The CDR3 consists of 12 residues. The CDR3 DNA follows: TGTGCCAGCGCTAACGGGCGGGATGAGCAGTTCTTC. Amino acid sequence: CASANGRDEQFF.

For this clone: The sample carries other DNA sequences with the same CDR3. The V call is TRBV10-3, the J call TRBJ2-2; the match to TRBD1 covers 8 bases. This CDR3 is built from 15 residues. Germline CDR1 reads ENHRY; CDR2 reads SYGVKD. V was pared by 10 bases and J by 1 base, with 8 bases of the junction left unmatched. CDR3 sequence (DNA): TGTGCCAGCCGGCACGGGACAGGGAACACCGGGGAGCTGTTTTTT. As protein: CASRHGTGNTGELFF.

The CDR3 region has the DNA TGTGCCAGCAGCAGTCGGGTTTCGGCCGAAGCTTTCTTT. This codes for CASSSRVSAEAFF. V usage is TRBV12-3 or TRBV12-4 and J usage is TRBJ1-1; D call uncertain. Trimming cost V 6 bases and J 8 bases, with 16 bases left between them. The CDR3 is made up of 13 amino acids.

The chain employs TRBV11-2 and TRBJ2-1, with 8 bases identical to TRBD1. J lost 4 bases, V lost 5 bases, and 7 bases had no gene match. CDR1 and CDR2 (germline): SGHAT, FQNNGV. There are 15 residues in the CDR3. This CDR3 is CASSLRTGTYNEQFF. The CDR3 bases are TGTGCCAGCAGCCTCCGGACAGGGACGTACAATGAGCAGTTCTTC. Drawing the rest from reference TRBV11-2 and TRBJ2-1, the complete variable domain is EAGVAQSPRYKIIEKRQSVAFWCNPISGHATLYWYQQILGQGPKLLIQFQNNGVVDDSQLPKDRFSAERLKGVDSTLKIQPAKLEDSAVYLCASSLRTGTYNEQFFGPGTRLTVL.

The gene calls are TRBV28 and TRBJ1-1; maybe TRBD1 (5 bases). The germline CDR1 and CDR2 sequences are MDHEN and SYDVKM. There are 13 residues in the CDR3. V was clipped by 8 bases and J by 7 bases, with 17 bases between them. The CDR3 sequence: CASSKAGTSEAFF. The CDR3 DNA sequence: TGTGCCAGCTCCAAAGCGGGGACCAGTGAAGCTTTCTTT.

The chain recombines TRBV7-9 with TRBJ2-2; 14 bases agree with TRBD2. The trim removed 1 base at V and 5 bases at J, leaving 3 bases unmatched. CDR1 and CDR2 from the germline V gene are SEHNR and FQNEAQ (reference sequence). The CDR3 covers 17 residues. The CDR3 loop reads CASSLGGLAGDTGELFF. CDR3 coding DNA: TGTGCCAGCAGCTTAGGGGGACTAGCGGGAGATACCGGGGAGCTGTTTTTT.

The gene calls are TRBV19 and TRBJ1-1; 7 nucleotides match TRBD1. Trimming took 6 bases from V and 4 from J; bases not matched to a gene: 14. This CDR3 contains 16 residues. The germline gives CDR1 LNHDA, CDR2 SQIVND (reference sequence). The CDR3 DNA reads as TGTGCCAGTAGCGAGGGGGCGCGACTTAGGATCACTGAAGCTTTCTTT. Its translation: CASSEGARLRITEAFF.

Here the CDR3 DNA reads TGTGCCAGTAGTATCCGACAGTGGGGCTACGAGCAGTACTTC. It is translated as CASSIRQWGYEQYF. This chain joins TRBV19 and TRBJ2-7; D is possibly TRBD1 (5 bases). The germline CDR1 and CDR2 sequences are LNHDA and SQIVND (reference sequence). The CDR3 covers 14 residues. V was clipped by 3 bases and J by 3 bases, with 12 bases between them.